These T cell receptor beta chains were read from a single sample in a study of cytomegalovirus exposure and HLA in healthy donors. Sequenced by immunoSEQ multiplex PCR; TCRdb stores in-frame clones only, minus some. The table shows 150,000 to 200,000 clones, with around 85% occurring only once. The specimen was PBMCs. The origin of the receptors is a man aged 18-30 years in good health and CMV-seropositive. The CDR3 runs from the conserved cysteine through the conserved F or W. Each record gives: clone size, V gene, J gene, D gene, CDR3 DNA, CDR3 protein. D genes are given only for firm matches. Where a row states a size, it is once, few, many or the class of an expanded clone; other rows omit it.

size: .
V: TRBV28
J: TRBJ2-7
D: TRBD1
DNA: TGTGCCAGCGAGGGACAGACCTACGAGCAGTACTTC
CDR3: CASEGQTYEQYF

size: .
V: TRBV6-5
J: TRBJ2-7
D: TRBD2
DNA: TGTGCCAGCAGGACGGGGGAGGGTTGGCACGAGCAGTACTTC
CDR3: CASRTGEGWHEQYF

size: .
V: TRBV6-5
J: TRBJ1-5
D: TRBD1
DNA: TGTGCCAGCCCCCCCCACAGGGGACGAAATCAGCCCCAGCATTTT
CDR3: CASPPHRGRNQPQHF

size: .
V: TRBV28
J: TRBJ1-5
D: TRBD1
DNA: TGTGCCAGCAGTTTATACAGGGGAAATCAGCCCCAGCATTTT
CDR3: CASSLYRGNQPQHF

size: .
V: TRBV5-4
J: TRBJ1-4
D: TRBD1
DNA: TGTGCCAGCAGTTTCGACAGGGGGGCGAGTGAAAAACTGTTTTTT
CDR3: CASSFDRGASEKLFF

size: few
V: TRBV7-9
J: TRBJ2-1
D: TRBD1
DNA: TGTGCCAGCAGCCGGACAGGGGTAAGAAATGAGCAGTTCTTC
CDR3: CASSRTGVRNEQFF

size: .
V: TRBV6-4
J: TRBJ1-1
D: .
DNA: TGTGCCAGCCAGCCCAATGGGGGGGATGAAGCTTTCTTT
CDR3: CASQPNGGDEAFF

size: .
V: TRBV30
J: TRBJ2-3
D: TRBD2
DNA: TGTGCCTGGAGCCATGGCCCCCCATTGGGGGCGGGAGGAAGCCGTAATACGCAGTATTTT
CDR3: CAWSHGPPLGAGGSRNTQYF

size: few
V: TRBV25-1
J: TRBJ2-7
D: TRBD1
DNA: TGTGCCAGCAGTGAACCGGGACAGGGGATGCACGAGCAGTACTTC
CDR3: CASSEPGQGMHEQYF

size: .
V: TRBV2
J: TRBJ1-4
D: .
DNA: TGTGCCAGCAGTCTCGGGGGTTCTAATGAAAAACTGTTTTTT
CDR3: CASSLGGSNEKLFF

size: .
V: TRBV6-1
J: TRBJ2-1
D: .
DNA: TGTGCCAGCAGTGTGACAGGTTGGGGTGAGCAGTTCTTC
CDR3: CASSVTGWGEQFF

size: .
V: TRBV19
J: TRBJ2-4
D: .
DNA: TGTGCCAGTAGTATCTTCGTTGTCGGGGTTCAGAACATTCAGTACTTC
CDR3: CASSIFVVGVQNIQYF

size: .
V: TRBV6-1
J: TRBJ1-2
D: TRBD1
DNA: TGTGCCAGCAGTGAAGGGACAGGGGGCGTCTATGGCTACACCTTC
CDR3: CASSEGTGGVYGYTF

size: .
V: TRBV27
J: TRBJ2-7
D: TRBD1
DNA: TGTGCCAGCAGTACCCACAGGGGAGCCCGCTCCTACGAGCAGTACTTC
CDR3: CASSTHRGARSYEQYF

size: .
V: TRBV29-1
J: TRBJ1-2
D: .
DNA: TGCAGCGTTGAAGGGACGGGAGGGATCAACTATGGCTACACCTTC
CDR3: CSVEGTGGINYGYTF

size: .
V: TRBV10-2
J: TRBJ1-6
D: .
DNA: TGCGCCAGCAGTGAGTCAGGGACCACGGGGGATTCACCCCTCCACTTT
CDR3: CASSESGTTGDSPLHF

size: .
V: TRBV29-1
J: TRBJ2-3
D: TRBD2
DNA: TGCAGCGCCCTTCCGGGGGGTTTCACAGATACGCAGTATTTT
CDR3: CSALPGGFTDTQYF

size: once
V: TRBV27
J: TRBJ1-2
D: TRBD1
DNA: TGTGCCAGCAGACCTTCAGGGGGATCTGGCTACACCTTC
CDR3: CASRPSGGSGYTF

size: .
V: TRBV19
J: TRBJ2-7
D: TRBD2
DNA: TGTGCCAGTAGTCCGCGACTAGCGGGAGACTACGAGCAGTACTTC
CDR3: CASSPRLAGDYEQYF

size: once
V: TRBV7-7
J: TRBJ2-5
D: TRBD1
DNA: TGTGCCAGCAGCCAAGGGACAGCCCAAGAGACCCAGTACTTC
CDR3: CASSQGTAQETQYF

size: once
V: TRBV11-3
J: TRBJ1-1
D: .
DNA: TGTGCCAGCAGCGACCTCGGGAGGCGAGCTTTCTTT
CDR3: CASSDLGRRAFF

size: .
V: TRBV27
J: TRBJ2-1
D: .
DNA: TGTGCCAGCAGTTGGGCAGGTGGTTACAATGAGCAGTTCTTC
CDR3: CASSWAGGYNEQFF

size: .
V: TRBV7-2
J: TRBJ1-2
D: .
DNA: TGTGCCAGCAGCTTAGCACGGGCTAACTATGGCTACACCTTC
CDR3: CASSLARANYGYTF

size: .
V: TRBV11-3
J: TRBJ2-3
D: TRBD2
DNA: TGTGCCAGCAGTCAGTTTGGGACTAGCGGGGGTAGCACAGATACGCAGTATTTT
CDR3: CASSQFGTSGGSTDTQYF

size: .
V: TRBV7-8
J: TRBJ1-2
D: .
DNA: TGTGCCAGCAGCCTTCAACAACGAACCGTAACTGGCTACACCTTC
CDR3: CASSLQQRTVTGYTF

size: .
V: TRBV18
J: TRBJ2-5
D: .
DNA: TGTGCCAGCTCACCACCGGTGCTACAAGAGACCCAGTACTTC
CDR3: CASSPPVLQETQYF

size: few
V: TRBV7-9
J: TRBJ1-2
D: .
DNA: TGTGCCAGCAGTCCCCGGGGGGACTATGGCTACACCTTC
CDR3: CASSPRGDYGYTF

size: .
V: TRBV7-9
J: TRBJ2-7
D: .
DNA: TGTGCCAGCAGCTCAGGGGCCTCCTACGAGCAGTACTTC
CDR3: CASSSGASYEQYF

size: .
V: TRBV19
J: TRBJ2-3
D: .
DNA: TGTGCCAGTGAATGGTCGCAGGGCACAGATACGCAGTATTTT
CDR3: CASEWSQGTDTQYF

size: .
V: TRBV27
J: TRBJ2-1
D: TRBD1
DNA: TGTGCCAGCAGTCCCTTCGAGGACAGGGGTTCCCTAAACAATGAGCAGTTCTTC
CDR3: CASSPFEDRGSLNNEQFF

size: .
V: TRBV25-1
J: TRBJ2-1
D: TRBD2
DNA: TGTGCCAGCAGTGCGCTAGCGGGCGGTGATGAGCAGTTCTTC
CDR3: CASSALAGGDEQFF

size: .
V: TRBV28
J: TRBJ2-5
D: TRBD2
DNA: TGTGCCAGCAGGCTAGCGGGCCGGGAGACCCAGTACTTC
CDR3: CASRLAGRETQYF

size: .
V: TRBV7-9
J: TRBJ1-3
D: .
DNA: TGTGCCAGCAGCTTAAGTTCGGTCTCTGGAAACACCATATATTTT
CDR3: CASSLSSVSGNTIYF

size: once
V: TRBV29-1
J: TRBJ2-3
D: TRBD2
DNA: TGCAGCGGCCTTAGCGGGGGACGCCTCACAGATACGCAGTATTTT
CDR3: CSGLSGGRLTDTQYF

size: .
V: TRBV7-9
J: TRBJ2-7
D: TRBD2
DNA: TGTGCCAGCAGCTCGCTAGCGGGAGTAAGCTCCTACGAGCAGTACTTC
CDR3: CASSSLAGVSSYEQYF

size: .
V: TRBV6-6
J: TRBJ2-1
D: TRBD1
DNA: TGTGCCAGCAGTACGATACAGGGGGCAGGGTACAATGAGCAGTTCTTC
CDR3: CASSTIQGAGYNEQFF

size: .
V: TRBV5-4
J: TRBJ2-1
D: TRBD2
DNA: TGTGCCAGCAGCTTGGCCGGGACTAGCGGGGGGCCATCTCATGAGCAGTTCTTC
CDR3: CASSLAGTSGGPSHEQFF

size: .
V: TRBV18
J: TRBJ1-5
D: TRBD1
DNA: TGTGCCAGCTCACCGGACAGGATGGGATGGGGTCAGCCCCAGCATTTT
CDR3: CASSPDRMGWGQPQHF

size: .
V: TRBV5-4
J: TRBJ2-1
D: TRBD2
DNA: TGTGCCAGCAGCTTGGCAGCGGGAGCCTACAATGAGCAGTTCTTC
CDR3: CASSLAAGAYNEQFF

size: .
V: TRBV6-6
J: TRBJ2-7
D: TRBD1
DNA: TGTGCCAGCAGCGGACAGGCCTACGAGCAGTACTTC
CDR3: CASSGQAYEQYF

size: .
V: TRBV28
J: TRBJ2-1
D: TRBD2
DNA: TGTGCCAGCAGTTTAGCGGGAGGTAGGAATGAGCAGTTCTTC
CDR3: CASSLAGGRNEQFF

size: .
V: TRBV5-1
J: TRBJ2-7
D: .
DNA: TGCGCCAGCAACAACGGGGATATGCCCTACGAGCAGTACTTC
CDR3: CASNNGDMPYEQYF

size: .
V: TRBV9
J: TRBJ2-6
D: .
DNA: TGTGCCAGCAGCCCAAGATGGACAGCGGGGGCCAACGTCCTGACTTTC
CDR3: CASSPRWTAGANVLTF

size: .
V: TRBV7-9
J: TRBJ1-1
D: TRBD1
DNA: TGTGCCAGCAGCGCTACACAGGGGAGAACTGAAGCTTTCTTT
CDR3: CASSATQGRTEAFF

size: .
V: TRBV11-2
J: TRBJ2-7
D: .
DNA: TGTGCCAGCAGCTTAAATGCGGCGGATAGCTCCTACGAGCAGTACTTC
CDR3: CASSLNAADSSYEQYF

size: .
V: TRBV4-1
J: TRBJ1-5
D: .
DNA: TGCGCCAGCAGCCAAGGTCCAGGGCAGCCCCAGCATTTT
CDR3: CASSQGPGQPQHF

size: .
V: TRBV7-9
J: TRBJ2-7
D: .
DNA: TGTGCCAGCGGAAGACAGGACTCCTACGAGCAGTACTTC
CDR3: CASGRQDSYEQYF

size: .
V: TRBV27
J: TRBJ1-5
D: .
DNA: TGTGCCAGCAGTTTAGGCCATGGAGGTCAGCCCCAGCATTTT
CDR3: CASSLGHGGQPQHF

size: .
V: TRBV18
J: TRBJ2-7
D: TRBD1
DNA: TGTGCCAGCTCGTCCGGGACAGGGCAAACCTACGAGCAGTACTTC
CDR3: CASSSGTGQTYEQYF

size: few
V: TRBV4-1
J: TRBJ1-5
D: .
DNA: TGCGCCAGCAGCCAAGGAGCCCATAATCAGCCCCAGCATTTT
CDR3: CASSQGAHNQPQHF